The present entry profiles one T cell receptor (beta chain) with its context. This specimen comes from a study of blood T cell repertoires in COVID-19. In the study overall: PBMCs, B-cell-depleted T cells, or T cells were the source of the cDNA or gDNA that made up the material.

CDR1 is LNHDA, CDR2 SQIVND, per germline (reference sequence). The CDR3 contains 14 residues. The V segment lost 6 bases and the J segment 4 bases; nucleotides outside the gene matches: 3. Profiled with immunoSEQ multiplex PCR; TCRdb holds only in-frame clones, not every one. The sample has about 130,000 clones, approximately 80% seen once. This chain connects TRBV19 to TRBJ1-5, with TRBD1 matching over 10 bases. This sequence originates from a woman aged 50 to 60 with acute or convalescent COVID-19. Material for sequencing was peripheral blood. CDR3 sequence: CASRPGQGNQPQHF. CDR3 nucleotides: TGTGCCAGTAGACCGGGACAGGGGAATCAGCCCCAGCATTTT. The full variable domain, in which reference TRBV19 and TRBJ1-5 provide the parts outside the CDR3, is DGGITQSPKYLFRKEGQNVTLSCEQNLNHDAMYWYRQDPGQGLRLIYYSQIVNDFQKGDIAEGYSVSREKKESFPLTVTSAQKNPTAFYLCASRPGQGNQPQHFGDGTRLSIL.